These T cell receptor beta chains were read from a single sample in a study of cytomegalovirus exposure and HLA in healthy donors. Produced via immunoSEQ multiplex PCR; TCRdb's table is partial and in-frame only. The table lists 300,000 to 400,000 clones, 86% of them singletons. The sample was PBMCs. The receptors were sampled from a woman between 18 and 29 years old in good health and CMV-seronegative. Both conserved end residues are part of each CDR3. D genes are given only for firm matches. Not all rows give a size; the values are once, few, many and, for expanded clones, a class.

-,TRBJ2-5,TRBV7-9,-,CASSFLGPPRVETQYF,TGTGCCAGCAGCTTCCTAGGCCCTCCTCGGGTAGAGACCCAGTACTTC
-,TRBJ1-1,TRBV6-5,-,CASSLRRSTEAFF,TGTGCCAGCAGCCTGAGACGGAGCACTGAAGCTTTCTTT
TRBD1,TRBJ1-5,TRBV14,-,CASSQSGQPNQPQHF,TGTGCCAGCAGCCAATCGGGACAGCCTAATCAGCCCCAGCATTTT
-,TRBJ2-1,TRBV6-4,few,CASSVEENNEQFF,TGTGCCAGCAGTGTAGAGGAGAACAATGAGCAGTTCTTC
-,TRBJ2-1,TRBV19,-,CASSIVGLYNEQFF,TGTGCCAGTAGTATAGTGGGGCTCTACAATGAGCAGTTCTTC
-,TRBJ2-1,TRBV2,-,CASKIASTNEQFF,TGTGCCAGCAAAATCGCTAGCACTAATGAGCAGTTCTTC
-,TRBJ1-2,TRBV6-5,-,CASSYSLQGVGGYTF,TGTGCCAGCAGTTACTCCTTACAGGGAGTGGGGGGCTACACCTTC
TRBD2,TRBJ2-1,TRBV19,-,CASSKGSWGTSLAPNEQFF,TGTGCCAGTAGTAAAGGTAGTTGGGGGACTAGCCTAGCCCCCAATGAGCAGTTCTTC
-,TRBJ2-1,TRBV11-2,-,CASSLAGVYNEQFF,TGTGCCAGCAGCTTAGCGGGGGTTTACAATGAGCAGTTCTTC
-,TRBJ2-2,TRBV7-7,-,CATVQVTGELFF,TGTGCCACCGTTCAGGTCACCGGGGAGCTGTTTTTT
-,TRBJ2-4,TRBV11-2,-,CASSLAGQGLAKNIQYF,TGTGCCAGCAGCTTAGCTGGGCAGGGGTTAGCCAAAAACATTCAGTACTTC
TRBD2,TRBJ2-7,TRBV6-1,-,CASRRGAEQYF,TGTGCCAGCAGGCGGGGGGCAGAGCAGTACTTC
-,TRBJ2-7,TRBV28,-,CASSSGRINYEQYF,TGTGCCAGCAGTTCTGGGAGGATTAACTACGAGCAGTACTTC
TRBD1,TRBJ2-2,TRBV5-6,-,CASSLGQGGTGELFF,TGTGCCAGCAGCCTGGGACAGGGAGGTACCGGGGAGCTGTTTTTT
-,TRBJ2-4,TRBV4-1,-,CASSQGFGGNIQYF,TGCGCCAGCAGCCAGGGGTTTGGCGGGAACATTCAGTACTTC
TRBD2,TRBJ2-1,TRBV2,-,CASSEVGTSGGYNEQFF,TGTGCCAGCAGTGAAGTAGGGACTAGCGGGGGCTACAATGAGCAGTTCTTC
TRBD2,TRBJ2-7,TRBV13,-,CASSSPGLADYSLLYEQYF,TGTGCCAGCAGCTCCCCGGGACTAGCGGACTACTCACTTTTATACGAGCAGTACTTC
-,TRBJ2-5,TRBV13,-,CASSLKEGETQYF,TGTGCCAGCAGCCTTAAGGAGGGAGAGACCCAGTACTTC
TRBD1,TRBJ2-7,TRBV10-2,-,CASSLGLDRGSYEQYF,TGCGCCAGCAGTTTGGGCCTGGACAGGGGATCCTACGAGCAGTACTTC
TRBD1,TRBJ1-1,TRBV25-1,-,CASSLRGNSEAFF,TGTGCCAGCAGCCTCAGGGGGAATAGTGAAGCTTTCTTT
TRBD1,TRBJ2-5,TRBV19,once,CASSNRDSQETQYF,TGTGCCAGTAGTAACAGGGACAGTCAAGAGACCCAGTACTTC
TRBD2,TRBJ2-2,TRBV5-4,-,CASSWGLAKNTGELFF,TGTGCCAGCAGCTGGGGACTAGCGAAGAACACCGGGGAGCTGTTTTTT
TRBD2,TRBJ2-7,TRBV27,-,CASSFLAGLNEQYF,TGTGCCAGCAGTTTTCTAGCGGGACTTAACGAGCAGTACTTC
TRBD1,TRBJ1-2,TRBV5-6,-,CASSPGRQGIYGYTF,TGTGCCAGCAGCCCCGGAAGACAGGGGATCTATGGCTACACCTTC
TRBD1,TRBJ1-2,TRBV6-5,-,CASRTGGMWGYTF,TGTGCCAGCAGGACAGGGGGGATGTGGGGCTACACCTTC
-,TRBJ1-6,TRBV5-1,-,CASSGENSPLHF,TGCGCCAGCAGCGGAGAGAATTCACCCCTCCACTTT
-,TRBJ2-7,TRBV27,-,CASSLRGLSHYEQYF,TGTGCCAGCAGTTTGCGGGGGCTCTCCCACTACGAGCAGTACTTC
-,TRBJ2-1,TRBV6-6,-,CASSYSGKGKHNEQFF,TGTGCCAGCAGTTACTCTGGGAAGGGGAAGCACAATGAGCAGTTCTTC
-,TRBJ2-1,TRBV7-9,-,CASSLSTREQFF,TGTGCCAGCAGCTTGTCGACTAGGGAGCAGTTCTTC
TRBD2,TRBJ2-7,TRBV10-1,-,CASSGGLAGNEQYF,TGCGCCAGCAGTGGAGGACTAGCGGGAAACGAGCAGTACTTC
TRBD1,TRBJ1-5,TRBV27,-,CASSLTGIYSNQPQHF,TGTGCCAGCAGTTTGACAGGGATCTATAGCAATCAGCCCCAGCATTTT
-,TRBJ1-1,TRBV27,-,CASSSITGNTEAFF,TGTGCCAGCAGTTCTATAACGGGGAACACTGAAGCTTTCTTT
TRBD2,TRBJ2-1,TRBV9,-,CASSVSGTSGGQYNEQFF,TGTGCCAGCAGCGTATCGGGGACTAGCGGGGGGCAATACAATGAGCAGTTCTTC
TRBD1,TRBJ2-1,TRBV25-1,-,CASSGGESDRGGIEQFF,TGTGCCAGCAGTGGGGGGGAATCGGACAGGGGAGGAATTGAGCAGTTCTTC
TRBD1,TRBJ2-1,TRBV7-9,-,CASSFGTVGNEQFF,TGTGCCAGCAGCTTCGGGACAGTGGGAAATGAGCAGTTCTTC
TRBD1,TRBJ1-2,TRBV7-9,few,CASSLRQGSYGYTF,TGTGCCAGCAGCTTAAGACAGGGAAGCTATGGCTACACCTTC
TRBD1,TRBJ1-4,TRBV9,-,CASSANRGRDEKLFF,TGTGCCAGCAGCGCCAACAGGGGGCGCGATGAAAAACTGTTTTTT
-,TRBJ2-6,TRBV6-6,-,CASRTVGSGANVLTF,TGTGCCAGCCGAACGGTCGGCTCTGGGGCCAACGTCCTGACTTTC
-,TRBJ1-1,TRBV30,-,CAWRGGAATEAFF,TGTGCCTGGAGGGGGGGTGCGGCCACTGAAGCTTTCTTT
TRBD1,TRBJ2-1,TRBV5-4,-,CASSLGQGAVEQFF,TGTGCCAGCAGCTTGGGGCAGGGGGCGGTTGAGCAGTTCTTC
-,TRBJ2-1,TRBV15,-,CATSRAGSISYNEQFF,TGTGCCACCAGCAGAGCTGGGAGTATCTCCTACAATGAGCAGTTCTTC
-,TRBJ2-5,TRBV5-1,-,CASSLVRGETQYF,TGCGCCAGCAGCTTGGTTAGGGGAGAGACCCAGTACTTC
-,TRBJ1-2,TRBV14,-,CASSQELSGGIYGYTF,TGTGCCAGCAGCCAAGAACTGTCAGGAGGGATCTATGGCTACACCTTC
TRBD1,TRBJ2-7,TRBV6-5,-,CASSPRDRSSYEQYF,TGTGCCAGCAGTCCCAGGGACAGGTCCTCCTACGAGCAGTACTTC
TRBD1,TRBJ1-5,TRBV10-3,-,CAISHENTGGSRNQPQHF,TGTGCCATCAGTCACGAGAACACAGGGGGCTCTCGCAATCAGCCCCAGCATTTT
-,TRBJ2-7,TRBV2,once,CASSEALPGEHEQYF,TGTGCCAGCAGTGAAGCGCTTCCAGGGGAGCACGAGCAGTACTTC
-,TRBJ1-4,TRBV7-6,-,CASSLDYPGRGEKLFF,TGTGCCAGCAGCTTAGATTACCCCGGGAGAGGTGAAAAACTGTTTTTT
TRBD1,TRBJ1-2,TRBV19,-,CASNEQGARGYTF,TGTGCCAGTAATGAACAGGGGGCGAGGGGCTACACCTTC
TRBD1,TRBJ1-1,TRBV7-9,-,CASSLGGQGGDTEAFF,TGTGCCAGCAGCTTAGGAGGACAGGGAGGAGACACTGAAGCTTTCTTT
TRBD1,TRBJ2-1,TRBV29-1,-,CSALTGGRNEQFF,TGCAGCGCTTTGACAGGGGGCAGGAATGAGCAGTTCTTC
TRBD1,TRBJ1-2,TRBV28,-,CASSTGTGPYSGYTF,TGTGCCAGCAGTACCGGGACAGGGCCCTATAGTGGCTACACCTTC